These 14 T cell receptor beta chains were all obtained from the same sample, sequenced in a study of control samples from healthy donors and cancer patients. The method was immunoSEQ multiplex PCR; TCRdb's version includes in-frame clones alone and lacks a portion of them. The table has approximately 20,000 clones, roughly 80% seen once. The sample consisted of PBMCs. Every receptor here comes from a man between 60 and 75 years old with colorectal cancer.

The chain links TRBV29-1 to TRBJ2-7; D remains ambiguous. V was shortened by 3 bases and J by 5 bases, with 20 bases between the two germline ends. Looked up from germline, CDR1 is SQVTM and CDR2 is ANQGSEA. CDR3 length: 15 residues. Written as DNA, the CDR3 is TGCAGCGTTGATGATACCTTCCTTGGTGCTCACGAGCAGTACTTC. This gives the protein CSVDDTFLGAHEQYF.

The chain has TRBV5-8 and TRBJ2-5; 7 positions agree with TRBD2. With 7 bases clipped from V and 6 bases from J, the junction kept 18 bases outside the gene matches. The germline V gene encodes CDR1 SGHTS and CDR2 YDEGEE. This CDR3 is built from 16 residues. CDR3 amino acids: CASAFQRDAGGQTQYF. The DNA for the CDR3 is TGTGCCAGCGCCTTCCAGCGGGACGCCGGTGGGCAGACCCAGTACTTC.

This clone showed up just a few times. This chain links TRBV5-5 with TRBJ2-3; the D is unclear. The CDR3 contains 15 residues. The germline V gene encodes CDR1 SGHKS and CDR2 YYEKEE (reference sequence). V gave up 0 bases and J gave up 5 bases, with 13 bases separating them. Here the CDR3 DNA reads TGTGCCAGCAGCTTGGGGACGGCGCAAAGAGATACGCAGTATTTT. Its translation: CASSLGTAQRDTQYF.

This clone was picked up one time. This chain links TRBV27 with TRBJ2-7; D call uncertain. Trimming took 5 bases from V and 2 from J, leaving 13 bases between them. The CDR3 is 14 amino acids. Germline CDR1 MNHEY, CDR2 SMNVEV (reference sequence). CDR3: CASSPHRSAYEQYF. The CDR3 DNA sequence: TGTGCCAGCAGTCCCCATCGCTCCGCCTACGAGCAGTACTTC.

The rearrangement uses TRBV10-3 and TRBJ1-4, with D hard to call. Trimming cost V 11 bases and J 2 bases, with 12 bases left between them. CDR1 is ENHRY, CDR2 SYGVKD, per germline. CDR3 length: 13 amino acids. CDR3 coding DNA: TGTGCCGCTTCCCAGGATACTAATGAAAAACTGTTTTTT. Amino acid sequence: CAASQDTNEKLFF.

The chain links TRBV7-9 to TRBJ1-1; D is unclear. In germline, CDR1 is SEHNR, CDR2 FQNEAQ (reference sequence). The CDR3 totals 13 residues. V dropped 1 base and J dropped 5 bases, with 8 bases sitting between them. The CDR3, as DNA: TGTGCCAGCAGCTTAGGACGGGCAACTGAAGCTTTCTTT. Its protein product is CASSLGRATEAFF.

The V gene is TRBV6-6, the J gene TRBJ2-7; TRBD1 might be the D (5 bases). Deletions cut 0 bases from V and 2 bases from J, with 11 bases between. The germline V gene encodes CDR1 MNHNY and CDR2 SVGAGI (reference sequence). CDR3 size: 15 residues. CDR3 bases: TGTGCCAGCAGTTACTCCGCCCAGGGTCCCTACGAGCAGTACGTC. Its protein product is CASSYSAQGPYEQYV.

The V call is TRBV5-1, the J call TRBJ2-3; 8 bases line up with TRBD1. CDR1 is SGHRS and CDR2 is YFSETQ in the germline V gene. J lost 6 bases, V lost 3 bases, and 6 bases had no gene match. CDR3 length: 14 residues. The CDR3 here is CASSSGQVRDTQYF. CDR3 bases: TGCGCCAGCAGCTCGGGACAGGTACGGGATACGCAGTATTTT.

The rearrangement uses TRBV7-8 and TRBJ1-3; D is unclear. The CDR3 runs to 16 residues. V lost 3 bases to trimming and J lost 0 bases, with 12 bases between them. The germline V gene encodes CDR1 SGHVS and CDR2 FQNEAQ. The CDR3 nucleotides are TGTGCCAGCAGCTTTTCCCCTCGAGGCTCTGGAAACACCATATATTTT. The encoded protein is CASSFSPRGSGNTIYF.

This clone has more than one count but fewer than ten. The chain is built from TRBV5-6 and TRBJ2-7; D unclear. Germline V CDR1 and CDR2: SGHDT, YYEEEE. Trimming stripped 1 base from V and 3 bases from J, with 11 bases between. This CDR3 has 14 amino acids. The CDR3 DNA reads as TGTGCCAGCAGCTTGTCGGCCAGCTTCTACGAGCAGTACGTC. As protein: CASSLSASFYEQYV.

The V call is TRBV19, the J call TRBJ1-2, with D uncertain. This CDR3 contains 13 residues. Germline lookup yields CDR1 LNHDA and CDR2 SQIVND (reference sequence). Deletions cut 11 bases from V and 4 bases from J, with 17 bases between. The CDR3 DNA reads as TGTGCCTCTACCTCGCTGGAATTCTATGGCTACACCTTC. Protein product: CASTSLEFYGYTF.

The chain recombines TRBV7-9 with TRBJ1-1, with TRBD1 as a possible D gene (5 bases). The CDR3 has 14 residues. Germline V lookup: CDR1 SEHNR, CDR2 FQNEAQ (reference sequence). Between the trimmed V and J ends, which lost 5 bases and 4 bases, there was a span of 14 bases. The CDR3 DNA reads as TGTGCCAGCAGCCGAGAGGTCGGGGGCACTGAAGCTTTCTTT. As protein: CASSREVGGTEAFF.

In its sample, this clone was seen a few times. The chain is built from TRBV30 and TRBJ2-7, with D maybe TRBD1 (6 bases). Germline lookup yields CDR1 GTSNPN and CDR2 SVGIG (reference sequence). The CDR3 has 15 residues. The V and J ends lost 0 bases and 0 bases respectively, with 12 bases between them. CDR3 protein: CAWSVQRGSSYEQYF. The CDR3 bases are TGTGCCTGGAGTGTACAGAGGGGGAGCTCCTACGAGCAGTACTTC.

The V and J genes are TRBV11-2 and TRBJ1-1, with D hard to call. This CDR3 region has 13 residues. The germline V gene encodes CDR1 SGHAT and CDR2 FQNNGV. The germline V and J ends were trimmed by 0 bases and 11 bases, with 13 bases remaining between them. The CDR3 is CASSLDPHKTAFF. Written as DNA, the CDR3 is TGTGCCAGCAGCTTAGATCCTCACAAGACGGCTTTCTTT.